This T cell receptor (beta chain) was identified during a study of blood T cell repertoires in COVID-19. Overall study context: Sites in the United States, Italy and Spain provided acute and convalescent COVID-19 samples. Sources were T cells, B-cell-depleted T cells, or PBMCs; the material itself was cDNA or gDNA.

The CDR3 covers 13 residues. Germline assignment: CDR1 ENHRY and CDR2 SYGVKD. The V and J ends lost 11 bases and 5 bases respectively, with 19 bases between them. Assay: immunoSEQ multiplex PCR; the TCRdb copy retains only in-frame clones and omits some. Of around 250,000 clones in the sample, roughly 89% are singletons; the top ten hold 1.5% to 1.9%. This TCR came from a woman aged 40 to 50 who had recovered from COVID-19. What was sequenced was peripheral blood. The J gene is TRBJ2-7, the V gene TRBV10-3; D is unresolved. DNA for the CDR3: TGTGCCCGGAGCGAGATACTTAACCACGAGCAGTACTTC. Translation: CARSEILNHEQYF.